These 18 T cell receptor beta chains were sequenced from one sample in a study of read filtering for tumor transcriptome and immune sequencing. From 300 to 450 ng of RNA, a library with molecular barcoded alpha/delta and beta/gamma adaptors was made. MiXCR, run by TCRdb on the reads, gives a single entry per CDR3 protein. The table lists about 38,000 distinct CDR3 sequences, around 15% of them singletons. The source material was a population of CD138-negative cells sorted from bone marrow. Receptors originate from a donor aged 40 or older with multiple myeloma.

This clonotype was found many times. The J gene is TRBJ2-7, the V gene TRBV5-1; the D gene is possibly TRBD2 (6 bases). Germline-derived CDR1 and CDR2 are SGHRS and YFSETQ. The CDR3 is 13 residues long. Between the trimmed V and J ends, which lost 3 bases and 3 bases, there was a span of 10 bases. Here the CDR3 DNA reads TGCGCCAGCAGCTCCCGGGAGATCTACGAGCAGTACTTC. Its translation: CASSSREIYEQYF.

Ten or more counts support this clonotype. CDR3 protein: CASSRQGRGYTF. As DNA, the CDR3 is TGTGCCAGTAGCAGACAGGGAAGAGGCTACACCTTC. The chain uses TRBV19 and TRBJ1-2; 7 bases map to TRBD1. Germline V lookup: CDR1 LNHDA, CDR2 SQIVND (reference sequence). V lost 6 bases and J lost 8; bases outside the gene matches: 6. This CDR3 comprises 12 residues.

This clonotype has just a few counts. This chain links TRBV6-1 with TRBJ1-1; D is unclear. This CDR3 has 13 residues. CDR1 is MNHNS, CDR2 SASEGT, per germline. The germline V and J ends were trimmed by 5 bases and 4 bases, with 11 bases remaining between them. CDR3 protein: CASSHPGATEAFF. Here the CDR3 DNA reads TGTGCCAGCAGTCACCCGGGCGCCACTGAAGCTTTCTTT.

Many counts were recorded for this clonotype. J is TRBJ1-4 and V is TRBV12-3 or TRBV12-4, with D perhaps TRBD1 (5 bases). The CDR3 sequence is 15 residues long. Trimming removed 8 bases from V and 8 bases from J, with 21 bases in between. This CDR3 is CASGSQGEGVEKLFF. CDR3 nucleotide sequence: TGTGCCAGCGGCTCCCAGGGAGAGGGTGTAGAAAAACTGTTTTTT.

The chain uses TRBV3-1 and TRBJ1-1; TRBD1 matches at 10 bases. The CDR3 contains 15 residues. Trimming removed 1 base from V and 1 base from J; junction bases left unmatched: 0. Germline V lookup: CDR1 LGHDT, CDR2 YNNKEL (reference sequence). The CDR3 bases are TGTGCCAGCAGCCAAGGGGACAGGGGGAACACTGAAGCTTTCTTT. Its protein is CASSQGDRGNTEAFF.

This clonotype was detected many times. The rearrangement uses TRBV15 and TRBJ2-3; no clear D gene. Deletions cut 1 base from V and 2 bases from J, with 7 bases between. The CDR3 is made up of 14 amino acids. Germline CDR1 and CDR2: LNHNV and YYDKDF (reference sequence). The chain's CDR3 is CATSRGSHTDTQYF. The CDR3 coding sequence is TGTGCCACCAGCAGAGGATCTCACACAGATACGCAGTATTTT.

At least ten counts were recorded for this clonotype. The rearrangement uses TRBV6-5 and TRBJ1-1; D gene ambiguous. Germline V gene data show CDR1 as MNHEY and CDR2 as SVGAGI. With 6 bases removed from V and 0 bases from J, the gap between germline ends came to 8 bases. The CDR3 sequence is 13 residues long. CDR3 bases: TGTGCCAGCAGACGAATAGTGAACACTGAAGCTTTCTTT. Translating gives CASRRIVNTEAFF.

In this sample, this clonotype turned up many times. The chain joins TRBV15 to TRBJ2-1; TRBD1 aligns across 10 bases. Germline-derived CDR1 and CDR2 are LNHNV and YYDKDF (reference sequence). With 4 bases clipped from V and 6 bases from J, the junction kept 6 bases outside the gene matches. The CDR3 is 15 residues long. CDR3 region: CATSKGTGVGNEQFF. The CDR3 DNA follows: TGTGCCACCAGCAAAGGGACAGGGGTGGGCAATGAGCAGTTCTTC.

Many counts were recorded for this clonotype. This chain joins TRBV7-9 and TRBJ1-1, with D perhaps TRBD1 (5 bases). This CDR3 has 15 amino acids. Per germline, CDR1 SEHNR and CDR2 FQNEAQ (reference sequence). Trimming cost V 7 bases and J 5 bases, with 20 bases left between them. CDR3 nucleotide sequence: TGTGCCAGCAAATCTAGTCAGGGTGGGGATACTGAAGCTTTCTTT. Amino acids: CASKSSQGGDTEAFF.

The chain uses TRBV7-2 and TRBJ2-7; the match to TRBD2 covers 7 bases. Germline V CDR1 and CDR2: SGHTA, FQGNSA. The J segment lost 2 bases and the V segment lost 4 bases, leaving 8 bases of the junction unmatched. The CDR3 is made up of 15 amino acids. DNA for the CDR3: TGTGCCAGCAGCTCCATAGCGGGTCGGGCCTACGAGCAGTACTTC. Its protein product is CASSSIAGRAYEQYF.

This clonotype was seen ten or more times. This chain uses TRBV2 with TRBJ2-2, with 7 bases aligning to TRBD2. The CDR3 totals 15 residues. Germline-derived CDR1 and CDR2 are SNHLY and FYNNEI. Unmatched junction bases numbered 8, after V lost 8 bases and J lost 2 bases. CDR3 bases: TGTGCCAGCCAGCGGGGAGGGATCAACACCGGGGAGCTGTTTTTT. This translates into CASQRGGINTGELFF.

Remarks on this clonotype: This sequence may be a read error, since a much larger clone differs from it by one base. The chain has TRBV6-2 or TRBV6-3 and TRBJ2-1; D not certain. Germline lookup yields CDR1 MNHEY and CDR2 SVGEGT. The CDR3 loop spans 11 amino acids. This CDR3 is CASSSHHEQSF. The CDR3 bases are TGTGCCAGCAGTTCCCATCATGAGCAGTCCTTC.

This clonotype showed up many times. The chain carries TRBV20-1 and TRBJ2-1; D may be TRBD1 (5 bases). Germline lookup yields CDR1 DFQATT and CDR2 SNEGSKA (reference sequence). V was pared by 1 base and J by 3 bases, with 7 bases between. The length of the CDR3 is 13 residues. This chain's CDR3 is CSARGQLYNEQFF. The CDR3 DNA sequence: TGCAGTGCTAGAGGACAGCTCTACAATGAGCAGTTCTTC.

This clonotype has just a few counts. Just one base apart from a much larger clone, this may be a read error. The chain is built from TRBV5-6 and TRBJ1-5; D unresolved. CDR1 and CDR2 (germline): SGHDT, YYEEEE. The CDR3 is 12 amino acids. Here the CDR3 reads CDSSARGQPQHF. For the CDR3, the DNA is TGTGACAGCAGCGCTCGCGGTCAGCCCCAGCATTTT.

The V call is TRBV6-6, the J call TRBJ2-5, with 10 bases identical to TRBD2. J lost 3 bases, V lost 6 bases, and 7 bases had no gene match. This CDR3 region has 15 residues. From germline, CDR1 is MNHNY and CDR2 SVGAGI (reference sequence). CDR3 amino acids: CASSSSGSGKETQYF. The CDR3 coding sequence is TGTGCCAGCAGCTCTAGCGGGAGTGGAAAAGAGACCCAGTACTTC.

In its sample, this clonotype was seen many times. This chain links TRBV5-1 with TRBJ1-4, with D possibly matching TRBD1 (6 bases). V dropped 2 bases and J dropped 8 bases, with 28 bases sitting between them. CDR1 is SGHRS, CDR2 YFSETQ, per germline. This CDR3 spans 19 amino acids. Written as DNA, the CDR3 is TGCGCCAGCAGCTTTACTCAAACTCTACCGGGACAAAAGGGAGAAAAACTGTTTTTT. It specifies CASSFTQTLPGQKGEKLFF.

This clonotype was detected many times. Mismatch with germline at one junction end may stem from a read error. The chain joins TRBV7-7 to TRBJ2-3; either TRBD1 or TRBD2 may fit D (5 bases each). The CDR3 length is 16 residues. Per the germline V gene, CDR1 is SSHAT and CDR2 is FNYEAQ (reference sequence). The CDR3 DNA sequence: TGTGCTAGCAGCCGTGATTTCGGGACCGGAAAAGATACGCAGTATTTT. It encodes CASSRDFGTGKDTQYF.

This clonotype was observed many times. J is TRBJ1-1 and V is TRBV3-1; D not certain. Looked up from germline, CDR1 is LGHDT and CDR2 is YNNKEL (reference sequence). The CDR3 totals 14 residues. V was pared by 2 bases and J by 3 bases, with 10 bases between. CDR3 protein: CASSQRGADTEAFF. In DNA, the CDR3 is TGTGCCAGCAGCCAACGGGGAGCGGACACTGAAGCTTTCTTT.